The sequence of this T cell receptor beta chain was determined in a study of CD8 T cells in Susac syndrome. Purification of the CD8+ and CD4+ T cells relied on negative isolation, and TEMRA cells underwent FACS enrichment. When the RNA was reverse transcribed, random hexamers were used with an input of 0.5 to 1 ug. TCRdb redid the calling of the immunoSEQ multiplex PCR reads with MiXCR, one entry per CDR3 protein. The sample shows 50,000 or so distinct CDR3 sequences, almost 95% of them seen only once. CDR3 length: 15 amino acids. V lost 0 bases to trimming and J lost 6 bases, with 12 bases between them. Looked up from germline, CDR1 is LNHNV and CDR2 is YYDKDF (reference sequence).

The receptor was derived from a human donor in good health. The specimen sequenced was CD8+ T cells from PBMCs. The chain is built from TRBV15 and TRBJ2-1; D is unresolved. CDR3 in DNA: TGTGCCACCAGCAGAGAGTCGAATCTGGCCAATGAGCAGTTCTTC. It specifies CATSRESNLANEQFF.